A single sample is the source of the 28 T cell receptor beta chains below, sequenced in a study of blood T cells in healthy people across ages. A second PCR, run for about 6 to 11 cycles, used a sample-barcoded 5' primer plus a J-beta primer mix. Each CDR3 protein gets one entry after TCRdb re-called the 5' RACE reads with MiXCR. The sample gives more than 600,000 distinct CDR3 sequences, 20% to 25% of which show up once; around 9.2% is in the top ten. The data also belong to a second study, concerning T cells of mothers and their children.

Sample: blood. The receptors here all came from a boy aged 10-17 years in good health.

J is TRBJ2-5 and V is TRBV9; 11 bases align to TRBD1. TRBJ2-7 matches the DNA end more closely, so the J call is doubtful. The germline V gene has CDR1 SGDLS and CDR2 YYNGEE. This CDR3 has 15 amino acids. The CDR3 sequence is CASSLRDRGGYEQYF. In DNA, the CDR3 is TGTGCCAGCAGCCTCCGGGACAGGGGGGGCTACGAGCAGTACTTC.

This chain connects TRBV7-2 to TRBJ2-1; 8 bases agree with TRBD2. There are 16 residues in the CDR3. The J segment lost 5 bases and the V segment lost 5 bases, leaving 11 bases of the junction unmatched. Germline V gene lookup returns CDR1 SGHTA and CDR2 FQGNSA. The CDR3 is CASSPGGGGRNNEQFF. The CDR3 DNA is TGTGCCAGCAGCCCGGGCGGCGGCGGGAGGAACAATGAGCAGTTCTTC. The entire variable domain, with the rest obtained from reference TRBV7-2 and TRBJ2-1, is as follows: GAGVSQSPSNKVTEKGKDVELRCDPISGHTALYWYRQSLGQGLEFLIYFQGNSAPDKSGLPSDRFSAERTGGSVSTLTIQRTQQEDSAVYLCASSPGGGGRNNEQFFGPGTRLTVL.

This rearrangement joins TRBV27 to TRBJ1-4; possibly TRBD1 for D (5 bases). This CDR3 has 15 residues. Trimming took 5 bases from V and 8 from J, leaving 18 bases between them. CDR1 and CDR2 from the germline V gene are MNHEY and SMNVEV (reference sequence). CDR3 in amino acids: CASSLGTGRGEKLFF. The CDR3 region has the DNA TGTGCCAGCAGTCTAGGGACCGGACGAGGGGAAAAACTGTTTTTT.

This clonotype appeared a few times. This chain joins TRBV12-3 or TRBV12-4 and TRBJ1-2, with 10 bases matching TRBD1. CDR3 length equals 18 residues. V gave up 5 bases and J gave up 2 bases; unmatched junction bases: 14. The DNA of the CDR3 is TGTGCCAGCAGTCTCCCCAGACTGGGACAGGGGCCCAACTATGGCTACACCTTC. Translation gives CASSLPRLGQGPNYGYTF.

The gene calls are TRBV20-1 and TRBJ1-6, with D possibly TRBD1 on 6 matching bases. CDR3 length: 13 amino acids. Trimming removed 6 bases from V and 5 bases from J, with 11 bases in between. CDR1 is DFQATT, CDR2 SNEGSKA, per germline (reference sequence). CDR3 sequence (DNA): TGCAGTGCCCAGGGGACGAATAATTCACCCCTCCACTTT. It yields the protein CSAQGTNNSPLHF.

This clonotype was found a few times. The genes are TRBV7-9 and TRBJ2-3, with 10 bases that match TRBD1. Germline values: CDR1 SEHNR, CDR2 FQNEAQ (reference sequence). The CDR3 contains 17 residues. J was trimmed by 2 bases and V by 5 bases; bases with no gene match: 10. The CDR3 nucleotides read TGTGCCAGCAGCCCCCGGGACAGGGGCCTTGACACAGATACGCAGTATTTT. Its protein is CASSPRDRGLDTDTQYF.

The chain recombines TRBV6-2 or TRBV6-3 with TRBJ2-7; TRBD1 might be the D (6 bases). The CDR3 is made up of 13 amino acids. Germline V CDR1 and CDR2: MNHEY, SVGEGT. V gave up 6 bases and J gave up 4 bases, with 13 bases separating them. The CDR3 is CASREGQLYEQYF. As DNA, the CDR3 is TGTGCCAGCAGGGAAGGACAGCTGTACGAGCAGTACTTC.

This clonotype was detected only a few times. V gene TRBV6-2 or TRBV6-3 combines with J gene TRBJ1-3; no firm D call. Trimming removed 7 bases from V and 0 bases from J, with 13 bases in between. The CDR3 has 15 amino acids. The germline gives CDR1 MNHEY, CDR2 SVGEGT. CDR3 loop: CASKQTGSSGNTIYF. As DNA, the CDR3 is TGTGCCAGCAAACAGACGGGGAGCTCTGGAAACACCATATATTTT.

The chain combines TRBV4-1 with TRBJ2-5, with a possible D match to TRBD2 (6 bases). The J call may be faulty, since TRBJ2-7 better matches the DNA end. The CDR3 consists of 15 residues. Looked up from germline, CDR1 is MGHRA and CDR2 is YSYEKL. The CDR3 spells CASSQGGGIAYEQYF. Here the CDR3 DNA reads TGCGCCAGCAGCCAAGGAGGAGGGATAGCCTACGAGCAGTACTTC.

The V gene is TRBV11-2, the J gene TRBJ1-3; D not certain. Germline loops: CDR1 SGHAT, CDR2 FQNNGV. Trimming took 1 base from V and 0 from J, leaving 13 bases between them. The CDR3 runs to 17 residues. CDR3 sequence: CASSLVGRRNSGNTIYF. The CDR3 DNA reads TGTGCCAGCAGCTTAGTAGGCCGGCGGAACTCTGGAAACACCATATATTTT.

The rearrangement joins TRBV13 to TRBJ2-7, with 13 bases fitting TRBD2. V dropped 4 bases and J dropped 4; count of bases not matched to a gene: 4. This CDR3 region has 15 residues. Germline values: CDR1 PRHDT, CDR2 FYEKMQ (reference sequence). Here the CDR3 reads CASSSGGLAGYEQYF. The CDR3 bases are TGTGCCAGCAGCTCAGGGGGACTAGCGGGATACGAGCAGTACTTC.

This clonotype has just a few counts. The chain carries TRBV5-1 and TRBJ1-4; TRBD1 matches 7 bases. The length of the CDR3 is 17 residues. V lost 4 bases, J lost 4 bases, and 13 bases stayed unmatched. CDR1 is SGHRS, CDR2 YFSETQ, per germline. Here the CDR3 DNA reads TGCGCCAGCAGCACGGGAGGCGGACAGGTTTTTAATGAAAAACTGTTTTTT. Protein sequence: CASSTGGGQVFNEKLFF.

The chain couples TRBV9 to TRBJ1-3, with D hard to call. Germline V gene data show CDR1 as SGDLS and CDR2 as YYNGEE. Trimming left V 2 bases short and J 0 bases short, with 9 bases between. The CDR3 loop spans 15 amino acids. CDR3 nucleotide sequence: TGTGCCAGCAGCGTTGGGAGTACCTCTGGAAACACCATATATTTT. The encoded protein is CASSVGSTSGNTIYF.

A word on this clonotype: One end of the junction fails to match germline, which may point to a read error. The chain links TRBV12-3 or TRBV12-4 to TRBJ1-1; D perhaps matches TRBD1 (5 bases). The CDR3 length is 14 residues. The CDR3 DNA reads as TGTGCCAGCAGGCCTAACAGGTGGAACACTGAAGCCTTCTTT. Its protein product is CASRPNRWNTEAFF.

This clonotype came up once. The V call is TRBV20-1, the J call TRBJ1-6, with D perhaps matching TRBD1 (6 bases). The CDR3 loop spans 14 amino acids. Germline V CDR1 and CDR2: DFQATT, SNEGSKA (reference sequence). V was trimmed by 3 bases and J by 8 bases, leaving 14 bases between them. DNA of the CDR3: TGCAGTGCTAGGAACAGGGAAGAAGATTCACCCCTCCACTTT. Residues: CSARNREEDSPLHF.

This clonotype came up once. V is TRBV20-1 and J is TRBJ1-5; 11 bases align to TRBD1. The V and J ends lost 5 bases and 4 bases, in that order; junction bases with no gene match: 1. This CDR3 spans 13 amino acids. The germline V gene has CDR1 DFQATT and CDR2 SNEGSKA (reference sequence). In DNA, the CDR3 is TGCAGTGCTGGGACAGGGGGGAATCAGCCCCAGCATTTT. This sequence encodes CSAGTGGNQPQHF.

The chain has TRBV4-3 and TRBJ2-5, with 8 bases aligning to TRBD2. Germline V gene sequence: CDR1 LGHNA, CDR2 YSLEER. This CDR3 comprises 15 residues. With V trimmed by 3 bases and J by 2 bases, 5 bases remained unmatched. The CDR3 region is CASSHTGTSQETQYF. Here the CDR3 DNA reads TGCGCCAGCAGCCATACCGGGACTAGTCAAGAGACCCAGTACTTC.

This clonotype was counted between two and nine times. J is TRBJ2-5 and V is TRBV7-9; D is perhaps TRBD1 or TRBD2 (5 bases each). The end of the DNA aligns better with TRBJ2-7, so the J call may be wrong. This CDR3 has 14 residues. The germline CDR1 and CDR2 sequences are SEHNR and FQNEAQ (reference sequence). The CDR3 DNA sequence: TGTGCCAGCAGCCCCGGGGCGCTTTCCTACGAGCAGTACTTC. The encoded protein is CASSPGALSYEQYF.

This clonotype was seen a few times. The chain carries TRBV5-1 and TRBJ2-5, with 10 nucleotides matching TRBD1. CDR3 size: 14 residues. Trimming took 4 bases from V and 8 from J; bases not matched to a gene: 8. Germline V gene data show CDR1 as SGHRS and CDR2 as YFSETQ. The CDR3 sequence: CASSEGQGPRTQYF. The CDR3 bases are TGCGCCAGCAGCGAGGGACAGGGGCCACGCACCCAGTACTTC.

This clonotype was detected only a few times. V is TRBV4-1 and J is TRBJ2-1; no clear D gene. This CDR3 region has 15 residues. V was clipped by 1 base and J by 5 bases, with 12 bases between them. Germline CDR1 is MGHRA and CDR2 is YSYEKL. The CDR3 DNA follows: TGCGCCAGCAGCCAAGGGGTTAGCAACAACAATGAGCAGTTCTTC. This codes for CASSQGVSNNNEQFF.

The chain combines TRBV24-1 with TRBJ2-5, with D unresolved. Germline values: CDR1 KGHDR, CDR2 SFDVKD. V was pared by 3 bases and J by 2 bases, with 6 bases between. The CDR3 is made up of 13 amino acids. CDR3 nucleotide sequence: TGTGCCACCAGTGATCCCTCACAAGAGACCCAGTACTTC. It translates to CATSDPSQETQYF.

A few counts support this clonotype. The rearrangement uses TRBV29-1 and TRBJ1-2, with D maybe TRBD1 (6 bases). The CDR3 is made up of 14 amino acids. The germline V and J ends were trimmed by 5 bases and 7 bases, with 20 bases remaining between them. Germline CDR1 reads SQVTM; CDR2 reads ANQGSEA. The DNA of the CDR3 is TGCAGCGTTTCGGGAAGACAGGACTCGAGTGGCTACACCTTC. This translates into CSVSGRQDSSGYTF.

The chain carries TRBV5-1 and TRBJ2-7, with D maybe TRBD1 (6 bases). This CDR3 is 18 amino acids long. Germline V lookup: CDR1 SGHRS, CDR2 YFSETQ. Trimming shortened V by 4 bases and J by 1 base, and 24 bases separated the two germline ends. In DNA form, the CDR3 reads TGCGCCAGCAGCCGTACAACTCCGATGACAGGCCCTTCCTACGAGCAGTACTTC. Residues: CASSRTTPMTGPSYEQYF.

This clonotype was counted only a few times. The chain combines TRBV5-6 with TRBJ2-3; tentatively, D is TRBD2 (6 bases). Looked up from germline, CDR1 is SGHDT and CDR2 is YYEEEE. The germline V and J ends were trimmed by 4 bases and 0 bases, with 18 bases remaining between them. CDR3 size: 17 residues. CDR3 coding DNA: TGTGCCAGCAGCGGTGCGGGGCGGGTGGCTAGCACAGATACGCAGTATTTT. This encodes CASSGAGRVASTDTQYF.

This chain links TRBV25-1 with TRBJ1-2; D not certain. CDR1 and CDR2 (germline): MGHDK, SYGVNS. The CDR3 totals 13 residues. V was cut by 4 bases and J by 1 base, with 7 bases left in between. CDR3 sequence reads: CASSVTNNYGYTF. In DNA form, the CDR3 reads TGTGCCAGCAGTGTGACCAATAACTATGGCTACACCTTC.

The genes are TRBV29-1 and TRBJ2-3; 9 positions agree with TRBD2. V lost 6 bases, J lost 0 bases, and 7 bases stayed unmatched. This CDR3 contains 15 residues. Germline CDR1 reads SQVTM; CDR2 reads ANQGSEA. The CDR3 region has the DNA TGCAGCGTGCAATTGACTAGCGGAAGCACAGATACGCAGTATTTT. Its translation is CSVQLTSGSTDTQYF.

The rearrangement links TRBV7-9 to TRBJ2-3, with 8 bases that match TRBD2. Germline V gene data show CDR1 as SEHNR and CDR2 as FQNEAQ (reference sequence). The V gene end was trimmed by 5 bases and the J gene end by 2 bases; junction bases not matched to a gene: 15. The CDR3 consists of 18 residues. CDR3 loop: CASSPFPPQRGYTDTQYF. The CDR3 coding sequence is TGTGCCAGCAGCCCTTTTCCCCCCCAGCGGGGGTACACAGATACGCAGTATTTT.

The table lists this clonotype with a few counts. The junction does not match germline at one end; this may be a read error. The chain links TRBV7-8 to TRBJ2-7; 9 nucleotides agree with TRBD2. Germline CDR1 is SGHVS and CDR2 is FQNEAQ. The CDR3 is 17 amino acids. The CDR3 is CASSLEGAGGLSHEQYF. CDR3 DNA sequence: TGTGCCAGCAGCTTAGAGGGGGCGGGAGGGCTCTCCCACGAGCAGTACTTC.